This T cell receptor beta chain was captured by sequencing in a study of cytomegalovirus exposure and HLA in healthy donors. Vbeta (60) and Jbeta (13) primers were used in the PCR. Assay used: immunoSEQ multiplex PCR; TCRdb lists only in-frame clones, some missing. The profile shows approximately 170,000 clones, roughly three quarters of them singletons. This clone was seen a single time. The CDR3 consists of 15 residues. V gave up 0 bases and J gave up 4 bases, with 10 bases separating them. Per the germline V gene, CDR1 is SGHAT and CDR2 is FQNNGV. The specimen was PBMCs. This receptor was taken from a man younger than 35 in good health and CMV-seropositive. The chain uses TRBV11-2 and TRBJ1-3; perhaps TRBD1 as D (6 bases). The DNA for the CDR3 is TGTGCCAGCAGCTTAGAAGCAGGGGCAGGAAACACCATATATTTT. It yields the protein CASSLEAGAGNTIYF.